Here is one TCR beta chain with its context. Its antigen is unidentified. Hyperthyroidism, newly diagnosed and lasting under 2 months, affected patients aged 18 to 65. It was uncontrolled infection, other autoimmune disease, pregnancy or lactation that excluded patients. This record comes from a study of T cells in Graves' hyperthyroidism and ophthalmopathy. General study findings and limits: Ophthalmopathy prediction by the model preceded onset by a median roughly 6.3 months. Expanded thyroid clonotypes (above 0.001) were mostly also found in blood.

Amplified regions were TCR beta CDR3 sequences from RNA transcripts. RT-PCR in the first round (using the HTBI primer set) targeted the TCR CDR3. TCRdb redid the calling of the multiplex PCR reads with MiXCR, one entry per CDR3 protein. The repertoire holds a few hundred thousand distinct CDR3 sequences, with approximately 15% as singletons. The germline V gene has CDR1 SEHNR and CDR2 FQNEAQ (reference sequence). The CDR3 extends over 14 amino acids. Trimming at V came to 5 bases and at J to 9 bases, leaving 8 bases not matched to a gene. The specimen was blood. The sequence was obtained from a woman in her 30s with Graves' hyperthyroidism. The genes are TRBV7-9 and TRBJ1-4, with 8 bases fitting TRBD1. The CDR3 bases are TGTGCCAGCAGCCGGACAGGGAGTAGCCAAAAACTGTTTTTT. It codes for CASSRTGSSQKLFF. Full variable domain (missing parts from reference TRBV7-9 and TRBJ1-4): DTGVSQNPRHKITKRGQNVTFRCDPISEHNRLYWYRQTLGQGPEFLTYFQNEAQLEKSRLLSDRFSAERPKGSFSTLEIQRTEQGDSAMYLCASSRTGSSQKLFFGSGTQLSVL.